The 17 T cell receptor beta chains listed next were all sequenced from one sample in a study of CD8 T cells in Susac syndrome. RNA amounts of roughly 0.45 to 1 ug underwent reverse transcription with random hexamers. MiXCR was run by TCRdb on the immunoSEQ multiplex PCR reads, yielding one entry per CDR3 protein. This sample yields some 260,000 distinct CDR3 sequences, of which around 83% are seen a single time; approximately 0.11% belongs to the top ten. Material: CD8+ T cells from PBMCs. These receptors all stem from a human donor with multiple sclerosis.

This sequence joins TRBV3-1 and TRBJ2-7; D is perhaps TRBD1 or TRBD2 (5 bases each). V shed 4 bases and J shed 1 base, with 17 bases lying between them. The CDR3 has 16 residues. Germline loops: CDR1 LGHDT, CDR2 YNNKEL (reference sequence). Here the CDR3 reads CASSPWGPEPSYEQYF. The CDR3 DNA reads TGTGCCAGCAGCCCGTGGGGACCAGAACCTTCCTACGAGCAGTACTTC.

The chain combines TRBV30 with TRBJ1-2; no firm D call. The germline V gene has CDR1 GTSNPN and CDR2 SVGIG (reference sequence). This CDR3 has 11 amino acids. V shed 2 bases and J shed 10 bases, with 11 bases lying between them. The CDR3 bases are TGTGCCTGGAGTCTCGGACCCTCCTACACCTTC. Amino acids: CAWSLGPSYTF.

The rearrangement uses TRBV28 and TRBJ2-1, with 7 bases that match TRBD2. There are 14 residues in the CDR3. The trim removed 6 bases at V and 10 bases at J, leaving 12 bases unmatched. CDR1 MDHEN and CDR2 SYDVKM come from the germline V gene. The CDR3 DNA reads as TGTGCCAGCAGCCGCCGGGACTACCTGTCGGAGCAGTTCTTC. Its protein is CASSRRDYLSEQFF.

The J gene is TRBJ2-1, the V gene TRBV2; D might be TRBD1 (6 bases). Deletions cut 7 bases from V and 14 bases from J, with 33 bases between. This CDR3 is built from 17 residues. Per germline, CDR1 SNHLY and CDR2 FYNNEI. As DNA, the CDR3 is TGTGCCAGCACCTTCGAACGGATACCACAGGGCCTAAATCGGGAGTTCTTC. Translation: CASTFERIPQGLNREFF.

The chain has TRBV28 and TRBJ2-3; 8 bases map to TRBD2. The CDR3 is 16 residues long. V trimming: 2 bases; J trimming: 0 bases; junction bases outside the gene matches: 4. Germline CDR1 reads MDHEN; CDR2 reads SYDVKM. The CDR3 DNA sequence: TGTGCCAGCAGTTTAGGGGCGGGAGGCAGCACAGATACGCAGTATTTT. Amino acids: CASSLGAGGSTDTQYF.

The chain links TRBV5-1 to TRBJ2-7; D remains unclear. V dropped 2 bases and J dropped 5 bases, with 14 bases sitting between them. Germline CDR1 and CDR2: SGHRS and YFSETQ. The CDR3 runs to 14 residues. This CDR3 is CASSFGPQDDEQYF. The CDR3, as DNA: TGCGCCAGCAGCTTTGGTCCGCAGGATGACGAGCAGTACTTC. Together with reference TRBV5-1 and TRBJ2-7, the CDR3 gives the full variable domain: KAGVTQTPRYLIKTRGQQVTLSCSPISGHRSVSWYQQTPGQGLQFLFEYFSETQRNKGNFPGRFSGRQFSNSRSEMNVSTLELGDSALYLCASSFGPQDDEQYFGPGTRLTVT.

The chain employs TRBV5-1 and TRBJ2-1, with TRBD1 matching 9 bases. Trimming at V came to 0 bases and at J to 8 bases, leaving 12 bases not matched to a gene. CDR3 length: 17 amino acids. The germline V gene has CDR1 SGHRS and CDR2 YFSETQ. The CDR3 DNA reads TGCGCCAGCAGCTTGGGTTTCCGGACAGGGGAATATGATGAGCAGTTCTTC. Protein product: CASSLGFRTGEYDEQFF.

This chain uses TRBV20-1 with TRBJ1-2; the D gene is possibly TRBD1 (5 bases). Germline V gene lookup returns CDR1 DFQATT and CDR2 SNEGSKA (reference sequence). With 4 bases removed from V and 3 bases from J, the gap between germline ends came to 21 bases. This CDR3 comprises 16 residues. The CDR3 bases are TGCAGTGCTACTCGAGGGGAATCCCGGGGACACTATGGCTACACCTTC. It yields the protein CSATRGESRGHYGYTF.

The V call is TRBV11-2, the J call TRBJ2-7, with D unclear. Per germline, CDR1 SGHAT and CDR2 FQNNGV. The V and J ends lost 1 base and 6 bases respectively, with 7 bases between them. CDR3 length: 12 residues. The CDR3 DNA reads TGTGCCAGCAGCTTAGTCCAGACCGAGCAGTACTTC. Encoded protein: CASSLVQTEQYF.

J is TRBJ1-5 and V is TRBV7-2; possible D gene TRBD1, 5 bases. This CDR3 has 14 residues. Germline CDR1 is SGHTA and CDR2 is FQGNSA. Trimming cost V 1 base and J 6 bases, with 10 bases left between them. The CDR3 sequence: CASSLGGFGQPQHF. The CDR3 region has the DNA TGTGCCAGCAGCTTAGGGGGCTTCGGTCAGCCCCAGCATTTT.

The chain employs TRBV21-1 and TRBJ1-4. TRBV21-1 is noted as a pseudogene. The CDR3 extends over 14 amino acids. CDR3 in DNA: TGTGCCAGCCTCACGACAGCAACTAATGAAAAACTGTTTTTT. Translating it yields CASLTTATNEKLFF.

The CDR3 reads CASSLVPDRTSPLHF. The CDR3 DNA is TGTGCCAGCAGTTTAGTCCCAGACAGGACTTCACCCCTCCACTTT. The V and J genes are TRBV28 and TRBJ1-6; D possibly corresponds to TRBD1 (6 bases). The germline V gene encodes CDR1 MDHEN and CDR2 SYDVKM. The CDR3 loop spans 15 amino acids. The V end was cut by 2 bases, the J end by 9 bases, with 14 bases between.

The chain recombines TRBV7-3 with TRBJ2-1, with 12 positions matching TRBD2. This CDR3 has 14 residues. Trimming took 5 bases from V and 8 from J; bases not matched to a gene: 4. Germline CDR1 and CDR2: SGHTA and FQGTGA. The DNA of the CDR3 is TGTGCCAGCAGCGTACTAGCGGGAGGCGATGAGCAGTTCTTC. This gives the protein CASSVLAGGDEQFF.

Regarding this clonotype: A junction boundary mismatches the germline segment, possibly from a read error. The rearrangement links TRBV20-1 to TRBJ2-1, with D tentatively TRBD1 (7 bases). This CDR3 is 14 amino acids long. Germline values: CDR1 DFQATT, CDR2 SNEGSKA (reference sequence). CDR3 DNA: TGCGGTGCTAGAAGGGGCAGGGGGGTCAATGAGCAGTTCTTC. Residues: CGARRGRGVNEQFF.

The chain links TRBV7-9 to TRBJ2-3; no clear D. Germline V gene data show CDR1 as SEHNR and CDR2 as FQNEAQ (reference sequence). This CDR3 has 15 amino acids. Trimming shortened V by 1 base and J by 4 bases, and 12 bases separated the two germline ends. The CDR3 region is CASSLGGSRADTQYF. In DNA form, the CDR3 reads TGTGCCAGCAGCTTAGGAGGATCCCGCGCAGATACGCAGTATTTT. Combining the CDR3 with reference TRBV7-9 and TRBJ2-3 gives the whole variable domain DTGVSQNPRHKITKRGQNVTFRCDPISEHNRLYWYRQTLGQGPEFLTYFQNEAQLEKSRLLSDRFSAERPKGSFSTLEIQRTEQGDSAMYLCASSLGGSRADTQYFGPGTRLTVL.

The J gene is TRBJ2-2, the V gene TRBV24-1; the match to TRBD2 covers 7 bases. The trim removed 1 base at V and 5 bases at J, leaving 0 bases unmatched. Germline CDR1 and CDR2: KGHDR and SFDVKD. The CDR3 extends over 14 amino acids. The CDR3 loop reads CATSDFGGTGELFF. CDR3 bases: TGTGCCACCAGTGATTTCGGGGGGACCGGGGAGCTGTTTTTT.

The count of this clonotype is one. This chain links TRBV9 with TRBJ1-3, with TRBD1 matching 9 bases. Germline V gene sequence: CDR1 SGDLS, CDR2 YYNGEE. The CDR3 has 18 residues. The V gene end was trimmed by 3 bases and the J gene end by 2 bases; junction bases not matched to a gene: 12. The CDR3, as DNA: TGTGCCAGCAGCGCCTTCCCGGGACAGGGTTCAGCTGGAAACACCATATATTTT. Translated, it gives CASSAFPGQGSAGNTIYF.